A selection of T cell receptor beta chains follows, all from one sample in a study of STAT3 mutations in large granular lymphocyte leukemia. This table comes from immunoSEQ multiplex PCR, and its TCRdb copy is limited to in-frame clones, with some not included. Of about 15,000 clones listed, 84% are singletons. The sample taken for sequencing was peripheral blood mononuclear cells. Source of these receptors: a man aged 50 or older with T-cell large granular lymphocyte leukemia. Some clones in this sample may be carry-over from other donors' samples. The CDR3 runs from the conserved cysteine through the conserved F or W. The order of the fields is clone size, J gene, D gene, V gene, CDR3 protein, CDR3 DNA. D genes are given only for firm matches. The listing skips clone size in some rows; elsewhere it reads once, few, many or a size class.

size: .
J: TRBJ2-1
D: .
V: TRBV13
CDR3: CASSLRGTYNEQFF
DNA: TGTGCCAGCAGCTTAAGGGGGACCTACAATGAGCAGTTCTTC

size: .
J: TRBJ2-3
D: TRBD1
V: TRBV2
CDR3: CASRQGAGTQYF
DNA: TGTGCCAGCAGACAGGGGGCGGGGACGCAGTATTTT

size: .
J: TRBJ2-3
D: .
V: TRBV11-2
CDR3: CASSPFAQRTDTQYF
DNA: TGTGCCAGCAGCCCTTTTGCACAACGCACAGATACGCAGTATTTT

size: .
J: TRBJ1-4
D: TRBD1
V: TRBV30
CDR3: CAWSGDRGGSEKLFF
DNA: TGTGCCTGGAGTGGGGACAGGGGAGGGAGTGAAAAACTGTTTTTT

size: .
J: TRBJ1-2
D: TRBD1
V: TRBV7-9
CDR3: CASSLGLRDRDDYGYTF
DNA: TGTGCCAGCAGCCTTGGCCTCCGCGACAGGGATGACTATGGCTACACCTTC

size: .
J: TRBJ1-3
D: .
V: TRBV9
CDR3: CASSPSGNTIYF
DNA: TGTGCCAGCAGCCCCTCTGGAAACACCATATATTTT

size: .
J: TRBJ1-4
D: .
V: TRBV6-1
CDR3: CASSDLRNEKLFF
DNA: TGTGCCAGCAGTGACTTGCGGAACGAAAAACTGTTTTTT

size: .
J: TRBJ1-1
D: .
V: TRBV28
CDR3: CASSLSGGGKFTEAFF
DNA: TGTGCCAGCAGTTTATCCGGGGGCGGAAAGTTTACTGAAGCTTTCTTT

size: .
J: TRBJ2-7
D: TRBD2
V: TRBV6-6
CDR3: CASSIPHAGGPPNF
DNA: TGTGCCAGCAGTATCCCCCACGCGGGAGGGCCTCCGAACTTC

size: .
J: TRBJ2-4
D: TRBD2
V: TRBV5-4
CDR3: CASSWREVGNIQYF
DNA: TGTGCCAGCAGCTGGCGGGAGGTTGGAAACATTCAGTACTTC

size: few
J: TRBJ2-2
D: .
V: TRBV7-9
CDR3: CASLAAGPGELFF
DNA: TGTGCCAGCTTAGCCGCAGGGCCCGGGGAGCTGTTTTTT

size: .
J: TRBJ2-7
D: TRBD1
V: TRBV5-5
CDR3: CASTFGQGLSYEQYF
DNA: TGTGCCAGCACCTTTGGACAGGGCCTTTCCTACGAGCAGTACTTC

size: .
J: TRBJ1-5
D: TRBD1
V: TRBV7-2
CDR3: CASSVRQGFDQPQHF
DNA: TGTGCCAGCAGCGTGAGACAGGGATTCGATCAGCCCCAGCATTTT

size: .
J: TRBJ1-3
D: .
V: TRBV10-2
CDR3: CASRQSLGNTIYF
DNA: TGCGCCAGCAGGCAAAGTCTGGGAAACACCATATATTTT

size: .
J: TRBJ2-1
D: TRBD1
V: TRBV5-1
CDR3: CASSYRGDEQFF
DNA: TGCGCCAGCAGCTACAGGGGTGACGAGCAGTTCTTC

size: few
J: TRBJ2-1
D: .
V: TRBV19
CDR3: CASSFRSSNEQFF
DNA: TGTGCCAGTAGTTTCAGGTCATCTAATGAGCAGTTCTTC

size: .
J: TRBJ1-2
D: .
V: TRBV10-3
CDR3: CAISESPGSGYTF
DNA: TGTGCCATCAGTGAGTCGCCGGGTTCTGGCTACACCTTC

size: .
J: TRBJ1-1
D: TRBD1
V: TRBV6-5
CDR3: CASSSLAGTGKTEAFF
DNA: TGTGCCAGCAGTTCCTTGGCCGGGACAGGGAAGACTGAAGCTTTCTTT

size: .
J: TRBJ2-7
D: .
V: TRBV7-9
CDR3: CASSLRTGGPKKYF
DNA: TGTGCCAGCAGCTTGAGGACAGGAGGGCCGAAGAAGTACTTC

size: .
J: TRBJ2-7
D: .
V: TRBV19
CDR3: CASSMEGLSYEQYF
DNA: TGTGCCAGTAGTATGGAAGGCCTGTCCTACGAGCAGTACTTC

size: .
J: TRBJ1-3
D: .
V: TRBV18
CDR3: CASSGALSGNTIYF
DNA: TGTGCCAGCTCTGGGGCACTCTCTGGAAACACCATATATTTT

size: .
J: TRBJ1-2
D: .
V: TRBV5-1
CDR3: CASSPSQGIHKYGYTF
DNA: TGCGCCAGCAGCCCCTCGCAGGGTATCCATAAGTATGGCTACACCTTC

size: .
J: TRBJ2-5
D: .
V: TRBV7-2
CDR3: CASSLAPRGETQYF
DNA: TGTGCCAGCAGCTTGGCCCCTCGAGGTGAGACCCAGTACTTC

size: .
J: TRBJ2-5
D: .
V: TRBV9
CDR3: CASSPGTTQETQYF
DNA: TGTGCCAGCAGTCCCGGGACAACCCAAGAGACCCAGTACTTC

size: .
J: TRBJ1-3
D: .
V: TRBV9
CDR3: CASSVVGLGGTIYF
DNA: TGTGCCAGCAGCGTAGTCGGCCTCGGAGGCACCATATATTTT

size: .
J: TRBJ1-6
D: .
V: TRBV7-9
CDR3: CASVSQAPGSYNSPLHF
DNA: TGTGCCAGCGTCAGCCAGGCCCCTGGCTCCTATAATTCACCCCTCCACTTT

size: .
J: TRBJ2-2
D: .
V: TRBV15
CDR3: CATSVFSGELFF
DNA: TGTGCCACCAGTGTTTTTTCCGGGGAGCTGTTTTTT

size: .
J: TRBJ1-6
D: .
V: TRBV11-2
CDR3: CASSSTGTGSYNSPLHF
DNA: TGTGCCAGCAGCTCTACAGGGACGGGCTCCTATAATTCACCCCTCCACTTT

size: .
J: TRBJ2-2
D: .
V: TRBV6-5
CDR3: CASTKGLLNTGELFF
DNA: TGTGCCAGCACAAAAGGGCTACTGAACACCGGGGAGCTGTTTTTT

size: .
J: TRBJ1-2
D: .
V: TRBV18
CDR3: CASSPEGIYGYTF
DNA: TGTGCCAGCTCACCTGAGGGGATCTATGGCTACACCTTC

size: .
J: TRBJ2-1
D: .
V: TRBV5-4
CDR3: CASSLKTVGDNEQFF
DNA: TGTGCCAGCAGCCTAAAGACTGTTGGGGACAATGAGCAGTTCTTC

size: .
J: TRBJ1-5
D: .
V: TRBV28
CDR3: CASSLNRGNQPQHF
DNA: TGTGCCAGCAGTTTAAACAGGGGCAATCAGCCCCAGCATTTT

size: .
J: TRBJ1-5
D: TRBD1
V: TRBV2
CDR3: CASKGEWDRDYQPQHF
DNA: TGTGCCAGCAAAGGGGAATGGGACAGAGACTATCAGCCCCAGCATTTT

size: .
J: TRBJ1-1
D: .
V: TRBV9
CDR3: CASSVAQTTEAFF
DNA: TGTGCCAGCAGCGTAGCACAGACTACTGAAGCTTTCTTT

size: .
J: TRBJ1-2
D: TRBD1
V: TRBV6-5
CDR3: CASSYSQGAAYGYTF
DNA: TGTGCCAGCAGTTACTCGCAGGGGGCGGCCTATGGCTACACCTTC

size: few
J: TRBJ2-1
D: TRBD2
V: TRBV6-5
CDR3: CASRIGTSGYNEQFF
DNA: TGTGCCAGCAGGATCGGGACTAGCGGATACAATGAGCAGTTCTTC

size: .
J: TRBJ2-1
D: TRBD2
V: TRBV28
CDR3: CASRMRETLGNEQFF
DNA: TGTGCCAGCAGGATGCGGGAGACCCTCGGGAATGAGCAGTTCTTC

size: once
J: TRBJ1-2
D: TRBD1
V: TRBV5-4
CDR3: CASSFRDRDYGYTF
DNA: TGTGCCAGCAGCTTTAGGGACAGAGACTATGGCTACACCTTC

size: .
J: TRBJ1-4
D: TRBD1
V: TRBV6-1
CDR3: CASSGSGGFNEKLFF
DNA: TGTGCCAGCAGTGGATCAGGGGGATTCAATGAAAAACTGTTTTTT